This is a list of T cell receptor beta chains from one sample in a study of blood T cell repertoires in COVID-19. TCRdb's copy holds only in-frame clones and misses some; the assay was immunoSEQ multiplex PCR. The table has under 250,000 clones, about four fifths seen once. The sequenced material came from peripheral blood. Source of these receptors: a woman under 30 with acute or convalescent COVID-19. Each CDR3 is given with its conserved first and last residue. The D gene is left open where the match is weak. Clone size is shown for a subset of rows, as once, few, many or a class of expanded clone.

v_call	clone_size	j_call	d_call	cdr3_aa	cdr3_nt
TRBV28	-	TRBJ2-7	TRBD1	CASSPWGTASYEQYF	TGTGCCAGCAGTCCTTGGGGGACAGCGTCCTACGAGCAGTACTTC
TRBV5-1	once	TRBJ2-7	TRBD1	CASSLGVDRGYEQYF	TGCGCCAGCAGCTTGGGGGTAGACAGGGGCTACGAGCAGTACTTC
TRBV15	few	TRBJ2-7	TRBD2	CATSNPSGSSYEQYF	TGTGCCACCAGCAACCCTAGCGGGTCCTCCTACGAGCAGTACTTC
TRBV28	once	TRBJ1-2	-	CASPPPFGYTF	TGTGCCAGCCCCCCTCCTTTTGGCTACACCTTC
TRBV27	once	TRBJ2-1	TRBD2	CATSRLAIKSSYNEQFF	TGTGCCACCTCCAGACTAGCGATAAAAAGCTCCTACAATGAGCAGTTCTTC
TRBV5-8	-	TRBJ1-5	-	CASSLYQADWGNQPQHF	TGTGCCAGCAGCTTGTATCAGGCGGACTGGGGCAATCAGCCCCAGCATTTT
TRBV4-1	-	TRBJ2-1	TRBD2	CASSQELAGGLTSYNEQFF	TGCGCCAGCAGCCAAGAACTAGCGGGAGGGCTGACGTCCTACAATGAGCAGTTCTTC
TRBV4-3	-	TRBJ2-7	-	CASSQVVGYEQYF	TGCGCCAGCAGCCAAGTAGTTGGCTACGAGCAGTACTTC
TRBV7-9	-	TRBJ2-3	-	CASSLPPDTQYF	TGTGCCAGCAGCTTACCTCCAGATACGCAGTATTTT
TRBV5-1	-	TRBJ1-4	-	CASSGDSKLFF	TGCGCCAGCAGCGGTGACAGTAAACTGTTTTTT
TRBV6-6	-	TRBJ1-2	TRBD1	CASSYSRTGSYGYTF	TGTGCCAGCAGTTACTCTAGGACAGGTTCCTATGGCTACACCTTC
TRBV3-1/TRBV3-2	-	TRBJ1-1	TRBD1	CASSHGGQGASEAFF	TGTGCCAGCAGCCATGGGGGACAGGGGGCCTCTGAAGCTTTCTTT
TRBV4-2	-	TRBJ2-1	TRBD2	CASSQDPSGGSNEQFF	TGTGCCAGCAGCCAAGATCCATCCGGCGGGAGTAATGAGCAGTTCTTC
TRBV9	-	TRBJ1-1	-	CASSITGFTEAFF	TGTGCCAGCAGCATTACAGGGTTCACTGAAGCTTTCTTT
TRBV18	-	TRBJ1-4	-	CASREGINEKLFF	TGTGCCTCACGGGAGGGTATTAATGAAAAACTGTTTTTT
TRBV13	few	TRBJ2-5	TRBD2	CASSLESRLAGERETQYF	TGTGCCAGCAGCTTAGAGTCCAGACTAGCGGGAGAAAGAGAGACCCAGTACTTC
TRBV7-2	-	TRBJ2-5	TRBD1	CASRQNQGATETQYF	TGTGCCAGCAGACAAAATCAGGGGGCTACGGAGACCCAGTACTTC
TRBV6-2/TRBV6-3	few	TRBJ2-7	-	CASTPGHWGEQYF	TGTGCCAGCACCCCGGGACACTGGGGCGAGCAGTACTTC
TRBV7-2	few	TRBJ2-7	TRBD2	CASSLAGRGVRSYEQYF	TGTGCCAGCAGCTTAGCTGGTCGGGGGGTACGCTCCTACGAGCAGTACTTC
TRBV3-1/TRBV3-2	-	TRBJ1-6	TRBD1	CASSRGQGAGSPLHF	TGTGCCAGCAGCCGCGGACAGGGGGCTGGTTCACCCCTCCACTTT
TRBV18	few	TRBJ1-1	-	CASSPSVRDLNTEAFF	TGTGCCAGCTCACCCAGCGTCAGGGATTTGAACACTGAAGCTTTCTTT
TRBV7-2	-	TRBJ2-7	TRBD2	CASSSERDFAYEQYF	TGTGCCAGCAGCTCAGAGCGGGACTTCGCCTACGAGCAGTACTTC
TRBV11-2	-	TRBJ2-1	-	CASSLDPRGSAEYNEQFF	TGTGCCAGCAGCTTAGATCCCCGAGGTAGCGCAGAATACAATGAGCAGTTCTTC
TRBV30	-	TRBJ2-7	-	CAWSLSGLAYEQYF	TGTGCCTGGAGTTTGTCAGGGCTCGCCTACGAGCAGTACTTC
TRBV2	-	TRBJ1-1	TRBD1	CATRTGDTEAFF	TGTGCCACCCGGACAGGGGACACTGAAGCTTTCTTT
TRBV11-2	-	TRBJ2-1	-	CASSERTVELGAQFF	TGTGCCAGCAGCGAACGAACGGTCGAACTAGGCGCGCAGTTCTTC
TRBV9	-	TRBJ1-2	TRBD1	CASSVEGQGARGYTF	TGTGCCAGCAGCGTAGAGGGACAGGGGGCGCGTGGCTACACCTTC
TRBV5-8	once	TRBJ1-5	TRBD1	CASSLGGTGGVRQPQHF	TGTGCCAGCAGCTTGGGCGGGACAGGGGGCGTACGACAGCCCCAGCATTTT
TRBV4-1	-	TRBJ2-1	-	CASSLSALAPSEQFF	TGCGCCAGCAGTCTCTCGGCCCTAGCACCCAGTGAGCAGTTCTTC
TRBV11-2	-	TRBJ2-4	-	CASRQQVLAKNIQYF	TGTGCCAGCAGACAACAGGTCCTAGCCAAAAACATTCAGTACTTC
TRBV18	-	TRBJ1-5	TRBD1	CASSPETGVGNQPQHF	TGTGCCAGCTCACCCGAGACAGGGGTTGGCAATCAGCCCCAGCATTTT
TRBV15	few	TRBJ1-2	TRBD1	CATSRLQKGAAYGYTF	TGTGCCACCAGCAGACTCCAAAAGGGGGCCGCCTATGGCTACACCTTC
TRBV6-5	-	TRBJ1-1	-	CASSYYSSNTEAFF	TGTGCCAGCAGTTACTACAGCTCGAACACTGAAGCTTTCTTT
TRBV24-1	-	TRBJ2-3	TRBD2	CATSGTSGKSTDTQYF	TGTGCCACCAGTGGAACTAGCGGGAAAAGCACAGATACGCAGTATTTT
TRBV6-2/TRBV6-3	-	TRBJ2-5	-	CASSSGQKETQYF	TGTGCCAGCAGTTCCGGACAGAAAGAGACCCAGTACTTC
TRBV6-5	-	TRBJ2-7	TRBD1	CASSSLTGTEQYF	TGTGCCAGCAGTAGCCTGACAGGGACCGAGCAGTACTTC
TRBV27	-	TRBJ1-1	TRBD1	CASSSGQGARTEAFF	TGTGCCAGCAGTTCGGGACAGGGGGCGAGGACTGAAGCTTTCTTT